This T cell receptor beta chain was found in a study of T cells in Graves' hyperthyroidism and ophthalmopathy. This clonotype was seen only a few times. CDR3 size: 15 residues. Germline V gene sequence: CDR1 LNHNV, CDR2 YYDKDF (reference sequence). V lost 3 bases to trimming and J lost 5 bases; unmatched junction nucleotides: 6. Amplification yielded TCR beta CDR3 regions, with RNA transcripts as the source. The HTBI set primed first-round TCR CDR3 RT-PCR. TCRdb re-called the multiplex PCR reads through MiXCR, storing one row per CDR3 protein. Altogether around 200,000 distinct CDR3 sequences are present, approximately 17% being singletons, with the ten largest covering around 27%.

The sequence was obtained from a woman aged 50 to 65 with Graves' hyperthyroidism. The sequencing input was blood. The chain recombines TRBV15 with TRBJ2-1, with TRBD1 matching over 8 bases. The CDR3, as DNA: TGTGCCACCAGCAGGGACAGGGTGGGTGACAATGAGCAGTTCTTC. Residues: CATSRDRVGDNEQFF. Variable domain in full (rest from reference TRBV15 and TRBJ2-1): DAMVIQNPRYQVTQFGKPVTLSCSQTLNHNVMYWYQQKSSQAPKLLFHYYDKDFNNEADTPDNFQSRRPNTSFCFLDIRSPGLGDTAMYLCATSRDRVGDNEQFFGPGTRLTVL.